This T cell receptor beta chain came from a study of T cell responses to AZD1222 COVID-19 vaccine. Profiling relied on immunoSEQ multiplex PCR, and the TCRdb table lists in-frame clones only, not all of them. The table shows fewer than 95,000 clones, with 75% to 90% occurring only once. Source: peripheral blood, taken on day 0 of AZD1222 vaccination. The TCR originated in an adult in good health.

The CDR3 here is CASSLVSGTRSPLHF. The DNA of the CDR3 is TGTGCCAGCAGCTTAGTGTCAGGGACGCGCTCACCCCTCCACTTT. The chain carries TRBV7-8 and TRBJ1-6; possible D gene TRBD1, 5 bases. Germline values: CDR1 SGHVS, CDR2 FQNEAQ. V was trimmed by 1 base and J by 10 bases, leaving 14 bases between them. CDR3 length equals 15 residues.